This T cell receptor (beta chain) was recovered during a study of identical twins. Study-wide points: Sequences that were beta out-of-frame showed weaker excess twin sharing. For monozygotic twins, models underestimated out-of-frame TCR alpha sharing.

Germline-derived CDR1 and CDR2 are KGHDR and SFDVKD. V was shortened by 5 bases and J by 3 bases, with 9 bases between the two germline ends. The CDR3 covers 14 residues. Turning to this clonotype: The antigen remains undetermined.

A universal primer site was created by template switching, with the cDNA bearing unique molecular identifiers. TCRdb re-derived calls from the 5' RACE reads in MiXCR, one entry per CDR3 protein. Among about 520,000 distinct CDR3 sequences listed, around 20% were seen once. Separately, the same data were catalogued under a study of T cells expressing NK-cell markers.

The sequencing input was CD4+ T cells sorted from blood. The sequence derives from a woman younger than 30 in good health. The chain employs TRBV24-1 and TRBJ2-2; the D is unclear. The CDR3 sequence: CATSADGYTGELFF. The CDR3 coding sequence is TGTGCCACCAGTGCTGACGGGTACACCGGGGAGCTGTTTTTT.